In this sample, the clone carrying this T cell receptor (beta chain) turned up many times. Its matching antigen is unknown. This entry is derived from a study of neurological immune-mediated disorders. Study-wide results and limits: The study found the most TCR clonal expansion in HTLV-1-associated myelopathy and the least in multiple sclerosis, below healthy controls. Subjects shared no identical expanded-clone CDR3 amino acid sequences, suggesting private TCR-beta repertoires in all groups.

The cDNA came from 5'RACE with 10-nucleotide random UMIs. Using its own MiXCR run on the 5' RACE reads, TCRdb lists one record per CDR3 protein. The sample shows about 66,000 distinct CDR3 sequences, nearly 3.5% of them seen only once. The CDR3 contains 14 residues. V was trimmed by 4 bases and J by 2 bases, leaving 10 bases between them. Germline V CDR1 and CDR2: SNHLY, FYNNEI. The J gene is TRBJ2-3, the V gene TRBV2, with D possibly being TRBD1 (6 bases). The specimen was PBMCs. The TCR sequence derives from a man aged 35 to 55 with multiple sclerosis. Written as DNA, the CDR3 is TGTGCCAGCAGTGCCCAGGGGTCCACAGATACGCAGTATTTT. Protein: CASSAQGSTDTQYF. Drawing the rest from reference TRBV2 and TRBJ2-3, the complete variable domain is EPEVTQTPSHQVTQMGQEVILRCVPISNHLYFYWYRQILGQKVEFLVSFYNNEISEKSEIFDDQFSVERPDGSNFTLKIRSTKLEDSAMYFCASSAQGSTDTQYFGPGTRLTVL.